Listed here are 28 T cell receptor beta chains from one sample, sequenced in a study of T cells expressing NK-cell markers. TCRdb reprocessed the 5' RACE reads; each CDR3 protein has one entry and no DNA is given. With hundreds of thousands of distinct CDR3 sequences in the sample, the ten largest clones hold roughly 3.5%. Sequenced input: blood T cells: a sorted CD56 or NKG2C T cell subset, CD4+ or CD8+ T cells, or bulk PBMC T cells (not recorded which). These receptor sequences come from a man younger than 35 in good health.

J is TRBJ1-4 and V is TRBV5-1. CDR1 is SGHRS and CDR2 is YFSETQ in the germline V gene. CDR3 length: 14 amino acids. The CDR3 sequence is CASSLGGSQEKLFF.

Here the CDR3 reads CASSLTGRNYEQYF. The J gene is TRBJ2-7, the V gene TRBV28. CDR1 MDHEN and CDR2 SYDVKM come from the germline V gene. CDR3 length: 14 residues.

The chain links TRBV5-1 to TRBJ2-1; the TRBD1 assignment by TCRdb is unverifiable without DNA. The germline CDR1 and CDR2 sequences are SGHRS and YFSETQ. The CDR3 runs 14 residues. The CDR3 is CASSRQPGNNEQFF.

The chain uses TRBV7-9 and TRBJ2-1. This CDR3 comprises 14 residues. CDR1 is SEHNR and CDR2 is FQNEAQ in the germline V gene (reference sequence). The CDR3 region is CASTAASSYNEQFF. Complete variable domain (other parts from reference TRBV7-9 and TRBJ2-1): DTGVSQNPRHKITKRGQNVTFRCDPISEHNRLYWYRQTLGQGPEFLTYFQNEAQLEKSRLLSDRFSAERPKGSFSTLEIQRTEQGDSAMYLCASTAASSYNEQFFGPGTRLTVL.

The CDR3 here is CASHEMGANYGYTF. The chain links TRBV12-3 or TRBV12-4 to TRBJ1-2. The CDR3 consists of 14 residues.

The chain combines TRBV2 with TRBJ2-7; the D call from TCRdb, TRBD2, cannot be confirmed without DNA. This CDR3 region has 18 residues. Germline CDR1 and CDR2: SNHLY and FYNNEI. The CDR3 spells CASSHDIAGGPSRYEQYF.

The rearrangement joins TRBV12-3 or TRBV12-4 to TRBJ2-1; TCRdb calls TRBD2, which cannot be checked without DNA. The CDR3 is 14 residues long. CDR3 region: CASSSGLAEVEQFF.

The chain links TRBV30 to TRBJ2-2; TCRdb proposes TRBD1, but this gene call is untestable without DNA. This CDR3 spans 15 amino acids. CDR1 and CDR2 from the germline V gene are GTSNPN and SVGIG (reference sequence). The CDR3 loop is CAWGWSGKGTGELFF.

The V and J genes are TRBV20-1 and TRBJ2-3; lacking DNA, the TRBD1 call made by TCRdb goes unchecked. CDR3 size: 18 residues. CDR1 is DFQATT, CDR2 SNEGSKA, per germline (reference sequence). The CDR3 sequence: CSARGPTWTVNSSDTQYF.

The rearrangement joins TRBV28 to TRBJ2-7; TCRdb calls TRBD1, which cannot be checked without DNA. The CDR3 totals 15 residues. In germline, CDR1 is MDHEN, CDR2 SYDVKM. This CDR3 reads CASSMTGGLNYEQYF. The variable domain in full, with the rest retrieved from reference TRBV28 and TRBJ2-7, is DVKVTQSSRYLVKRTGEKVFLECVQDMDHENMFWYRQDPGLGLRLIYFSYDVKMKEKGDIPEGYSVSREKKERFSLILESASTNQTSMYLCASSMTGGLNYEQYFGPGTRLTVT.

The CDR3 reads CASSPLAESTDTQYF. The J gene is TRBJ2-3, the V gene TRBV18. CDR3 length: 15 amino acids. In germline, CDR1 is KGHSH, CDR2 LQKENI.

The V gene is TRBV12-3 or TRBV12-4, the J gene TRBJ2-6; TCRdb lists TRBD1, though no DNA is available to test this call. The CDR3 length is 15 residues. The CDR3 loop is CASSPDSLRANVLTF.

The rearrangement uses TRBV28 and TRBJ1-1; TCRdb's D call, TRBD1, is unchecked because there is no DNA. This CDR3 is built from 14 residues. Germline lookup yields CDR1 MDHEN and CDR2 SYDVKM. This CDR3 is CASHSDRRNTEAFF.

The gene calls are TRBV29-1 and TRBJ1-2. This CDR3 comprises 12 residues. The V gene's germline CDR1 is SQVTM and CDR2 ANQGSEA. This chain's CDR3 is CSVGGVGYGYTF.

V is TRBV5-4 and J is TRBJ2-2. The CDR3 spans 13 residues. Germline V gene lookup returns CDR1 SGHNT and CDR2 YYREEE (reference sequence). The CDR3 region is CASSRGHAGELFF. Combining the CDR3 with reference TRBV5-4 and TRBJ2-2 gives the whole variable domain ETGVTQSPTHLIKTRGQQVTLRCSSQSGHNTVSWYQQALGQGPQFIFQYYREEENGRGNFPPRFSGLQFPNYSSELNVNALELDDSALYLCASSRGHAGELFFGEGSRLTVL.

This chain connects TRBV20-1 to TRBJ2-1; TCRdb's D call, TRBD1, is unchecked because there is no DNA. Germline-derived CDR1 and CDR2 are DFQATT and SNEGSKA (reference sequence). This CDR3 region has 12 residues. This chain's CDR3 is CSPGLPGHEQFF.

V gene TRBV20-1 combines with J gene TRBJ2-2; without DNA, the TCRdb call of TRBD1 cannot be checked. The CDR3 extends over 17 amino acids. Germline CDR1 DFQATT, CDR2 SNEGSKA (reference sequence). CDR3 amino acids: CSARDLQGALGIGELFF.

This chain joins TRBV29-1 and TRBJ2-7; the TCRdb call, TRBD2, lacks DNA for checking. The germline V gene encodes CDR1 SQVTM and CDR2 ANQGSEA. CDR3 length: 15 amino acids. Here the CDR3 reads CSVGHLAGGPREQYF.

The rearrangement joins TRBV20-1 to TRBJ1-3; TCRdb selects TRBD1, and the lack of DNA leaves this call unchecked. The germline CDR1 and CDR2 sequences are DFQATT and SNEGSKA (reference sequence). This CDR3 has 14 amino acids. The CDR3 protein is CSADPGDSGNTIYF.

This chain connects TRBV20-1 to TRBJ1-5; no DNA is available, so the TRBD1 call from TCRdb remains unchecked. Per germline, CDR1 DFQATT and CDR2 SNEGSKA (reference sequence). The CDR3 has 15 amino acids. The CDR3 loop reads CSASGGTDSNQPQHF.

The chain carries TRBV6-1 and TRBJ2-5. CDR3 length: 13 residues. Germline loops: CDR1 MNHNS, CDR2 SASEGT. This chain's CDR3 is CASCMGDQETQYF.

This sequence joins TRBV14 and TRBJ2-1; TCRdb gives TRBD1 as the D gene, but with no DNA this cannot be confirmed. CDR1 is SGHDN, CDR2 FVKESK, per germline. The CDR3 spans 13 residues. The CDR3 reads CASSHLDSNEQFF.

CDR3 loop: CAWSRQGRPQLAKNIQYF. The rearrangement links TRBV30 to TRBJ2-4; the D call of TRBD1 rests on TCRdb alone, since no DNA is present to check it. Germline lookup yields CDR1 GTSNPN and CDR2 SVGIG (reference sequence). This CDR3 spans 18 amino acids.

The chain recombines TRBV3-1 with TRBJ2-3. The germline gives CDR1 LGHDT, CDR2 YNNKEL (reference sequence). CDR3 length equals 15 residues. CDR3 in amino acids: CASSQYQELTDTQYF.

The rearrangement uses TRBV7-2 and TRBJ2-5; with no DNA, the TCRdb D assignment of TRBD2 cannot be verified. Germline CDR1 and CDR2: SGHTA and FQGNSA. CDR3 length: 14 amino acids. The chain's CDR3 is CASSLRALEETQYF.

The chain links TRBV7-9 to TRBJ1-4; TCRdb's D call of TRBD1 is untestable without DNA. CDR3 length equals 14 residues. Germline V gene data show CDR1 as SEHNR and CDR2 as FQNEAQ (reference sequence). The CDR3: CASSLGQSNEKLFF.

CDR3 loop: CASHRTGGIGELFF. V and J are TRBV10-2 and TRBJ2-2; without DNA, the TCRdb call of TRBD1 cannot be checked. CDR3 length equals 14 residues. Germline values: CDR1 WSHSY, CDR2 SAAADI.

This chain joins TRBV5-6 and TRBJ2-3; with no DNA, the TCRdb D assignment of TRBD1 cannot be verified. The CDR3 consists of 17 residues. CDR1 and CDR2 (germline): SGHDT, YYEEEE. The CDR3 sequence: CASSEDRENLFTDTQYF.